A selection of T cell receptor beta chains follows, all from one sample in a study of blood T cell repertoires in COVID-19. Produced via immunoSEQ multiplex PCR; TCRdb's table is partial and in-frame only. The data show about 240,000 clones, with approximately 80% seen just once and around 4.7% held by the top ten. The specimen sequenced was peripheral blood. The receptors were sampled from a woman in her 70s with acute or convalescent COVID-19. CDR3s leave out the opening cysteine and the closing phenylalanine or tryptophan. Fields, in order: V gene, J gene, CDR3 protein.

>TRBV10-3|TRBJ1-2
AIRPGTQNYGYT
>TRBV4-2|TRBJ2-3
ASSRDRGAGGRTDTQY
>TRBV24-1|TRBJ2-5
ATSDLRDRRETQY
>TRBV3-1/TRBV3-2|TRBJ1-2
ASSQSGQGRNYGYT
>TRBV4-3|TRBJ1-3
ASSQDPSGYGNTIY
>TRBV4-2|TRBJ2-2
ASSQLRGRTANTGELF
>TRBV6-1|TRBJ1-5
ASSENRVQPQH
>TRBV10-1|TRBJ2-5
ASSRGQQETQY
>TRBV19|TRBJ1-5
ASRSATGGNQPQH
>TRBV5-6|TRBJ2-1
ASSGRRHEQF
>TRBV7-2|TRBJ2-2
ASSLLSRANTGELF
>TRBV7-2|TRBJ2-5
ASSLAPGGKTQY
>TRBV7-9|TRBJ1-5
ASSLIERCRGNQPQH
>TRBV7-9|TRBJ2-3
ASSLFGQGARTDTQY
>TRBV11-2|TRBJ1-4
ASSPLGGAEEKLF
>TRBV6-2/TRBV6-3|TRBJ1-1
ASSYSVGARSTEAF
>TRBV25-1|TRBJ1-1
ASSELGQRNTEAF